Here is one T cell receptor (beta chain) with its context. Its specificity is not known. V was trimmed by 6 bases and J by 4 bases, leaving 18 bases between them. This CDR3 has 15 residues. Germline V gene lookup returns CDR1 MRHNA and CDR2 SNTAGT. This entry comes from a study of T cell repertoires in aging, cancer and after chemotherapy. Study context: Donors were grouped into six age bands spanning 30 or younger through 70 or older. Patients with glioblastoma brain tumors were sampled before and after temozolomide-based therapy. Overall study findings and caveats: Untreated cancer patients had significantly lower blood TCR diversity than age-matched healthy donors.

Peripheral blood genomic DNA, not sorted cells or RNA, was the template. Multiplex touch-down PCR with TRB-A/B primers amplified rearranged V-D-J TRB sequences. TCRdb processed the multiplex PCR reads anew with MiXCR; each CDR3 protein has one entry. Altogether some 9,000 distinct CDR3 sequences are present, over 40% being singletons, with the ten largest covering approximately 13%. The sample was blood. This receptor was identified in a human donor with a solid tumor. V and J are TRBV6-4 and TRBJ1-1; D not certain. The CDR3 region has the DNA TGTGCCAGCAGCCCCCAAGGGCCCGCGGGCACTGAAGCTTTCTTT. This translates into CASSPQGPAGTEAFF.